This T cell receptor (beta chain) was captured in a study of cytomegalovirus exposure and HLA in healthy donors. PCR involved 60 Vbeta and 13 Jbeta primers. This table comes from immunoSEQ multiplex PCR, and its TCRdb copy is limited to in-frame clones, with some not included. The sample holds about 140,000 clones, 82% seen once. Germline V CDR1 and CDR2: MDHEN, SYDVKM. The CDR3 runs 17 residues. Trimming took 2 bases from V and 0 from J; bases not matched to a gene: 9. What was sequenced was PBMCs. The V call is TRBV28, the J call TRBJ2-7; 8 nucleotides line up with TRBD2. This receptor was identified in a woman aged 45-59 years in good health and CMV-seropositive. The CDR3 nucleotides read TGTGCCAGCAGTTTAGGGGGGGTAGCGGGGAGCTCCTACGAGCAGTACTTC. Encoded protein: CASSLGGVAGSSYEQYF. The whole variable domain, filled in from reference TRBV28 and TRBJ2-7, reads DVKVTQSSRYLVKRTGEKVFLECVQDMDHENMFWYRQDPGLGLRLIYFSYDVKMKEKGDIPEGYSVSREKKERFSLILESASTNQTSMYLCASSLGGVAGSSYEQYFGPGTRLTVT.